These 18 T cell receptor beta chains were all obtained from the same sample, sequenced in a study of T cell changes during pregnancy in multiple sclerosis. Method: immunoSEQ multiplex PCR; TCRdb's copy keeps in-frame clones and lacks some. The sample has around 100,000 clones; around 92% are singletons. The input for sequencing was peripheral blood, taken in the second trimester of pregnancy. The source of these receptors is a female donor with multiple sclerosis, enrolled in a pregnancy study.

The V gene is TRBV28, the J gene TRBJ2-7; 11 positions agree with TRBD2. The CDR3 spans 13 residues. CDR1 and CDR2 (germline): MDHEN, SYDVKM. With V trimmed by 9 bases and J by 3 bases, 4 bases remained unmatched. The CDR3 bases are TGTGCCAGTAGACTAGCGGGACACTACGAGCAGTACTTC. Residues: CASRLAGHYEQYF. The complete variable domain, with remaining parts taken from reference TRBV28 and TRBJ2-7, reads DVKVTQSSRYLVKRTGEKVFLECVQDMDHENMFWYRQDPGLGLRLIYFSYDVKMKEKGDIPEGYSVSREKKERFSLILESASTNQTSMYLCASRLAGHYEQYFGPGTRLTVT.

V gene TRBV19 combines with J gene TRBJ1-1; TRBD1 agrees at 7 bases. The V and J ends lost 6 bases and 2 bases, in that order; junction bases with no gene match: 15. The CDR3 contains 17 residues. CDR1 is LNHDA and CDR2 is SQIVND in the germline V gene (reference sequence). The CDR3 loop reads CASSFSGGGGGNTEAFF. The CDR3 region has the DNA TGTGCCAGTAGCTTCTCCGGGGGGGGAGGGGGCAACACTGAAGCTTTCTTT.

A few counts support this clone. This sequence joins TRBV7-9 and TRBJ1-1; D unclear. V was trimmed by 3 bases and J by 0 bases, leaving 11 bases between them. The CDR3 loop spans 15 amino acids. The V gene's germline CDR1 is SEHNR and CDR2 FQNEAQ (reference sequence). The DNA of the CDR3 is TGTGCCAGCAGCTTTTCATCGAACATGAACACTGAAGCTTTCTTT. This codes for CASSFSSNMNTEAFF. The full variable domain, completed using reference TRBV7-9 and TRBJ1-1, is DTGVSQNPRHKITKRGQNVTFRCDPISEHNRLYWYRQTLGQGPEFLTYFQNEAQLEKSRLLSDRFSAERPKGSFSTLEIQRTEQGDSAMYLCASSFSSNMNTEAFFGQGTRLTVV.

This chain joins TRBV6-6 and TRBJ2-7; the D gene is possibly TRBD2 (6 bases). The CDR3 covers 14 residues. Trimming left V 6 bases short and J 0 bases short, with 12 bases between. Looked up from germline, CDR1 is MNHNY and CDR2 is SVGAGI (reference sequence). The CDR3 protein is CASSPSASSYEQYF. DNA of the CDR3: TGTGCCAGCAGCCCTAGCGCCTCCTCCTACGAGCAGTACTTC.

This chain joins TRBV4-1 and TRBJ1-5; tentative D call: TRBD1 (6 bases). The CDR3 runs to 15 residues. Germline loops: CDR1 MGHRA, CDR2 YSYEKL. V was trimmed by 2 bases and J by 1 base, leaving 9 bases between them. CDR3 nucleotide sequence: TGCGCCAGCAGCCAATACAGGGTAAGCAATCAGCCCCAGCATTTT. Its protein is CASSQYRVSNQPQHF.

V and J are TRBV7-9 and TRBJ2-5; possibly TRBD2 for D (5 bases). Trimming took 1 base from V and 5 from J, leaving 8 bases between them. CDR1 and CDR2 (germline): SEHNR, FQNEAQ (reference sequence). CDR3 length: 13 amino acids. CDR3 in DNA: TGTGCCAGCAGCTTAGGCGGGTTGGAGACCCAGTACTTC. It specifies CASSLGGLETQYF. The complete variable domain, with remaining parts taken from reference TRBV7-9 and TRBJ2-5, reads DTGVSQNPRHKITKRGQNVTFRCDPISEHNRLYWYRQTLGQGPEFLTYFQNEAQLEKSRLLSDRFSAERPKGSFSTLEIQRTEQGDSAMYLCASSLGGLETQYFGPGTRLLVL.

The V call is TRBV9, the J call TRBJ2-7; TRBD1 is a possible D gene (5 bases). Trimming cost V 0 bases and J 3 bases, with 10 bases left between them. The CDR3 is 14 amino acids. Looked up from germline, CDR1 is SGDLS and CDR2 is YYNGEE. The chain's CDR3 is CASSVEAQGYEQYF. CDR3 coding DNA: TGTGCCAGCAGCGTAGAGGCTCAGGGCTACGAGCAGTACTTC.

CDR3 protein: CASSEGQALGEYF. CDR3 nucleotides: TGTGCCAGCAGTGAAGGACAGGCTCTAGGGGAGTACTTC. This rearrangement joins TRBV6-1 to TRBJ2-7; D perhaps matches TRBD1 (6 bases). The germline V and J ends were trimmed by 1 base and 11 bases, with 15 bases remaining between them. Germline values: CDR1 MNHNS, CDR2 SASEGT. The CDR3 has 13 amino acids.

This CDR3 is CASSLVIGETQYF. CDR3 DNA: TGTGCCAGCAGCTTAGTAATCGGGGAGACCCAGTACTTC. The chain recombines TRBV7-2 with TRBJ2-5; D is unresolved. Trimming shortened V by 1 base and J by 5 bases, and 8 bases separated the two germline ends. This CDR3 is 13 amino acids long. Per the germline V gene, CDR1 is SGHTA and CDR2 is FQGNSA.

This clone was observed a single time. This sequence joins TRBV28 and TRBJ1-6; 7 bases align to TRBD1. This CDR3 has 15 residues. The V and J ends lost 5 bases and 5 bases, in that order; junction bases with no gene match: 6. Germline CDR1 and CDR2: MDHEN and SYDVKM. CDR3: CASSPETGNNSPLHF. The DNA of the CDR3 is TGTGCCAGCAGTCCCGAGACAGGGAATAATTCACCCCTCCACTTT.

This chain links TRBV5-5 with TRBJ1-2, with 8 bases identical to TRBD1. Germline CDR1 is SGHKS and CDR2 is YYEKEE (reference sequence). This CDR3 spans 18 amino acids. V dropped 4 bases and J dropped 2; count of bases not matched to a gene: 16. CDR3 loop: CASSQYGQGRWRNYGYTF. CDR3 DNA: TGTGCCAGCAGCCAATATGGACAGGGTCGTTGGAGGAACTATGGCTACACCTTC.

The chain combines TRBV9 with TRBJ1-2; D is uncertain. The V and J ends lost 0 bases and 8 bases respectively, with 8 bases between them. This CDR3 has 12 amino acids. Germline V lookup: CDR1 SGDLS, CDR2 YYNGEE. CDR3 sequence reads: CASSVGPSGYTF. The CDR3, as DNA: TGTGCCAGCAGCGTAGGCCCTAGCGGCTACACCTTC.

In DNA, the CDR3 is TGTGCCAGCAGCTTATGGCCCAGGGCGGGCACAGATACGCAGTATTTT. Amino acids: CASSLWPRAGTDTQYF. V gene TRBV7-6 combines with J gene TRBJ2-3, with D perhaps TRBD1 (5 bases). The germline V and J ends were trimmed by 2 bases and 1 base, with 13 bases remaining between them. Germline V gene data show CDR1 as SGHVS and CDR2 as FNYEAQ. The CDR3 runs to 16 residues.

The V gene is TRBV5-8, the J gene TRBJ2-7; TRBD2 is a possible D gene (6 bases). The V gene's germline CDR1 is SGHTS and CDR2 YDEGEE. The germline V and J ends were trimmed by 6 bases and 0 bases, with 13 bases remaining between them. The length of the CDR3 is 14 residues. DNA of the CDR3: TGTGCCAGCACCCGGGAGAGTCTCTCCTACGAGCAGTACTTC. Protein sequence: CASTRESLSYEQYF.

The rearrangement links TRBV7-6 to TRBJ2-3; TRBD1 is a possible D gene (6 bases). Germline assignment: CDR1 SGHVS and CDR2 FNYEAQ. The CDR3 consists of 17 residues. Trimming cost V 1 base and J 2 bases, with 16 bases left between them. The CDR3 here is CASSLGQVLGHTDTQYF. DNA of the CDR3: TGTGCCAGCAGCTTAGGACAGGTTCTGGGACACACAGATACGCAGTATTTT.

The V gene is TRBV4-2, the J gene TRBJ1-6; 8 bases map to TRBD1. J was trimmed by 8 bases and V by 4 bases; bases with no gene match: 4. Per germline, CDR1 LGHNA and CDR2 YNFKEQ. This CDR3 contains 14 residues. CDR3 in amino acids: CASSPGQAYSPLHF. CDR3 bases: TGTGCCAGCAGCCCGGGACAGGCATATTCACCCCTCCACTTT.

V and J are TRBV7-2 and TRBJ2-1; TRBD1 aligns across 10 bases. This CDR3 contains 14 residues. Germline V gene lookup returns CDR1 SGHTA and CDR2 FQGNSA. V shed 5 bases, J shed 12 bases, and the junction held 10 bases outside the gene matches. The CDR3 coding sequence is TGTGCCAGCAGCCTCCGACAGGGGGCTTGGTGGCAGTTCTTC. Protein: CASSLRQGAWWQFF.

This chain links TRBV18 with TRBJ2-5; 7 nucleotides agree with TRBD2. The CDR3 totals 16 residues. V gave up 3 bases and J gave up 5 bases; unmatched junction bases: 12. Germline V gene lookup returns CDR1 KGHSH and CDR2 LQKENI. CDR3 region: CASSPLPAGGSETQYF. In DNA, the CDR3 is TGTGCCAGCTCACCCCTGCCGGCCGGGGGGTCGGAGACCCAGTACTTC.